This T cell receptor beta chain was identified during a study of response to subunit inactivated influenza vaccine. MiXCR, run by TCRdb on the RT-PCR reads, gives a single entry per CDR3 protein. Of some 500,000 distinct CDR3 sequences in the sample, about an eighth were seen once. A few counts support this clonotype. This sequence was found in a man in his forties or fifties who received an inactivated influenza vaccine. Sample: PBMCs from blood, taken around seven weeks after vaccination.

The CDR3 is CASSPGDWVGANVLTF. CDR3 nucleotides: TGTGCCAGCAGTCCGGGTGATTGGGTTGGGGCCAACGTCCTGACTTTC. The V call is TRBV28, the J call TRBJ2-6; D unresolved. V lost 5 bases, J lost 3 bases, and 14 bases lay in between. Germline loops: CDR1 MDHEN, CDR2 SYDVKM. This CDR3 is 16 amino acids long.